This T cell receptor beta chain was identified in a study of CD8 T cells in ankylosing spondylitis. General study points: The clones that were linked to disease were reported to be significantly enriched in matched synovial fluid samples from ankylosing spondylitis patients. In ankylosing spondylitis blood, a motif of fewer than 10 highly homologous TCR beta variants appeared characteristic.

Making the TCR beta libraries involved quantitative 5'-RACE with molecular barcodes. MiXCR, run by TCRdb on the 5' RACE reads, gives a single entry per CDR3 protein. The sample consists of some 800,000 distinct CDR3 sequences, about an eighth of them appearing once. In regard to this clonotype: The target antigen is unknown.

This receptor was taken from a male donor with ankylosing spondylitis. Sequenced sample: blood, either unsorted or a sorted T cell fraction (not recorded which).

DNA for the CDR3: TGTGCCAGCAGCTTAGCGGGGGCAGGGTTGGAACAAGCTTTCTTT. Protein product: CASSLAGAGLEQAFF. This chain connects TRBV7-2 to TRBJ1-1; D perhaps matches TRBD1 (6 bases). Germline V gene sequence: CDR1 SGHTA, CDR2 FQGNSA. This CDR3 has 15 amino acids. V was pared by 0 bases and J by 9 bases, with 17 bases between.